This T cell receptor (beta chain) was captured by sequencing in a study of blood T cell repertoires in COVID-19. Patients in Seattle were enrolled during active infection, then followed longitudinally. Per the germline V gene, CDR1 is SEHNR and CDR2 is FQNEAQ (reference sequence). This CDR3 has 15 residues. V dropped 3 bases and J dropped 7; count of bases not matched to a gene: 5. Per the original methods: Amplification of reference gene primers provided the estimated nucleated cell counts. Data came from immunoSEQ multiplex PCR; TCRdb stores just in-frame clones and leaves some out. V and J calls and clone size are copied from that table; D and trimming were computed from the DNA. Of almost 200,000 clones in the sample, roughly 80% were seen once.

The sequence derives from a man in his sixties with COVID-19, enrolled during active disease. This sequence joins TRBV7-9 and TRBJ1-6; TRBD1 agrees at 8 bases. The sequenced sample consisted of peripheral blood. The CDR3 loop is CASSFRTGRNSPLHF. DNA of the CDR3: TGTGCCAGCAGCTTCCGGACAGGGCGAAATTCACCCCTCCACTTT.